The T cell receptor (beta chain) under discussion was sequenced for a study of T cell repertoires in cytomegalovirus infection. In the study overall: Public TCR beta signatures provided an indication of both CMV infection and a matching HLA type. Study-wide results and limits: Using cumulative public TCR beta family frequency, the authors identified those who carried CMV together with the relevant HLA. HLA-C-restricted CMV clonotypes gave the most frequent clonotype in two of eight donors.

V was pared by 3 bases and J by 5 bases, with 10 bases between. This CDR3 has 13 residues. Per germline, CDR1 SGHNT and CDR2 YENEEA. This clonotype was recorded a few times. Antigen specificity is unknown. Using its own MiXCR run on the reads, TCRdb lists one record per CDR3 protein. This sample has 680,000 or so distinct CDR3 sequences, with around a third found just once. This specimen was cultured PBMCs, taken from culture after CMV antigen stimulation. This chain joins TRBV11-3 and TRBJ2-5; D remains ambiguous. The clonotype comes from a human donor in good health (CMV status not recorded). Some clones in this sample may be carry-over from other donors' samples. The DNA for the CDR3 is TGTGCCAGCAGCTTCGTCTCCGGGGAGACCCAGTACTTC. This sequence encodes CASSFVSGETQYF.